The 21 T cell receptor beta chains in this list originate from one sample, sequenced in a study of cytomegalovirus exposure and HLA in healthy donors. The primer mix had 60 Vbeta and 13 Jbeta primers. The table came from immunoSEQ multiplex PCR; TCRdb's copy has only in-frame clones and leaves some out. The sample includes about 130,000 clones, 8% to 9.5% of them seen just once. Sequences were obtained from PBMCs. The receptors were sampled from a man aged 40-55 years in good health and CMV-seronegative.

This clone was observed a handful of times. CDR3 region: CASSYSQANEKLFF. The CDR3 nucleotides read TGTGCCAGCAGTTATTCACAGGCTAATGAAAAACTGTTTTTT. This rearrangement joins TRBV6-5 to TRBJ1-4; weak D call: TRBD1 (5 bases). Germline V gene lookup returns CDR1 MNHEY and CDR2 SVGAGI. This CDR3 comprises 14 residues. V gave up 3 bases and J gave up 3 bases, with 8 bases separating them.

This chain uses TRBV5-4 with TRBJ1-1, with 9 nucleotides matching TRBD1. CDR1 and CDR2 from the germline V gene are SGHNT and YYREEE (reference sequence). Trimming at V came to 4 bases and at J to 6 bases, leaving 7 bases not matched to a gene. The CDR3 has 14 residues. CDR3 sequence: CASSAGTGRSEAFF. The CDR3 bases are TGTGCCAGCAGCGCCGGGACAGGGCGGTCTGAAGCTTTCTTT. Based on the CDR3 plus reference TRBV5-4 and TRBJ1-1, the full variable domain is ETGVTQSPTHLIKTRGQQVTLRCSSQSGHNTVSWYQQALGQGPQFIFQYYREEENGRGNFPPRFSGLQFPNYSSELNVNALELDDSALYLCASSAGTGRSEAFFGQGTRLTVV.

The chain carries TRBV10-1 and TRBJ2-2, with a weak D call TRBD2 (7 bases). CDR3 size: 11 residues. Germline CDR1 and CDR2: WNHNN and SYGVQD (reference sequence). Trimming left V 4 bases short and J 13 bases short, with 10 bases between. For the CDR3, the DNA is TGCGCCAGCAGTGGGGGGGGCCGGCTGTTTTTT. As protein: CASSGGGRLFF.

This clone has only a few counts. The chain uses TRBV6-6 and TRBJ2-7; D perhaps matches TRBD2 (7 bases). Trimming removed 11 bases from V and 6 bases from J, with 20 bases in between. This CDR3 contains 13 residues. Germline CDR1 MNHNY, CDR2 SVGAGI (reference sequence). CDR3 protein: CASTRGARGEQYF. Written as DNA, the CDR3 is TGTGCCTCAACACGGGGGGCTCGGGGCGAGCAGTACTTC.

This clone has only a few counts. The V gene is TRBV5-1, the J gene TRBJ1-4; perhaps TRBD1 as D (6 bases). Trimming removed 6 bases at V and 4 bases at J, with 19 bases between. The CDR3 loop spans 16 amino acids. Looked up from germline, CDR1 is SGHRS and CDR2 is YFSETQ. The CDR3 coding sequence is TGCGCCAGCAACTCAGGAGGGGGGGGTTTTAATGAAAAACTGTTTTTT. Its translation is CASNSGGGGFNEKLFF.

This sequence joins TRBV6-1 and TRBJ2-3; 8 nucleotides line up with TRBD1. With 8 bases clipped from V and 5 bases from J, the junction kept 6 bases outside the gene matches. The CDR3 spans 13 residues. Germline assignment: CDR1 MNHNS and CDR2 SASEGT. The CDR3 spells CASGETGVDTQYF. The CDR3 DNA sequence: TGTGCCAGCGGGGAGACAGGGGTAGATACGCAGTATTTT.

This chain uses TRBV11-2 with TRBJ1-1; no firm D call. Per germline, CDR1 SGHAT and CDR2 FQNNGV. V was shortened by 5 bases and J by 12 bases, with 19 bases between the two germline ends. The CDR3 has 13 residues. The chain's CDR3 is CASSPDGVWRSFF. The DNA of the CDR3 is TGTGCCAGCAGCCCGGACGGGGTTTGGAGATCTTTCTTT.

Only a few counts were recorded for this clone. The chain carries TRBV10-2 and TRBJ2-7; D gene unclear. There are 14 residues in the CDR3. Germline CDR1 is WSHSY and CDR2 is SAAADI. The germline V and J ends were trimmed by 5 bases and 5 bases, with 16 bases remaining between them. In nucleotides, the CDR3 is TGCGCCAGCAGTTCCTCTACCACTCTAAACGAGCAGTACTTC. Its translation is CASSSSTTLNEQYF.

This clone occurred a few times. This sequence joins TRBV14 and TRBJ1-4; D uncertain. The germline V gene encodes CDR1 SGHDN and CDR2 FVKESK. Trimming stripped 6 bases from V and 5 bases from J, with 7 bases between. CDR3 size: 12 residues. CDR3 amino acids: CASRRSNEKLFF. For the CDR3, the DNA is TGTGCCAGCAGACGGTCGAATGAAAAACTGTTTTTT.

The chain employs TRBV6-1 and TRBJ1-2; 8 bases match TRBD1. The germline V gene encodes CDR1 MNHNS and CDR2 SASEGT. CDR3 length equals 14 residues. Losses at the gene ends were 6 bases for V and 3 bases for J; bases not matched to a gene: 6. CDR3 residues: CASRSRTGYYGYTF. The CDR3 DNA reads as TGTGCCAGCAGATCAAGGACAGGGTACTATGGCTACACCTTC.

This clone was picked up a small number of times. J is TRBJ2-1 and V is TRBV9, with TRBD2 identical over 10 bases. Germline V CDR1 and CDR2: SGDLS, YYNGEE. J lost 5 bases, V lost 4 bases, and 9 bases had no gene match. The CDR3 length is 16 residues. This CDR3 reads CASSPRGLAGDNEQFF. Here the CDR3 DNA reads TGTGCCAGCAGCCCCCGAGGGCTAGCGGGGGACAATGAGCAGTTCTTC.

The chain joins TRBV2 to TRBJ1-6; possibly TRBD1 for D (5 bases). The CDR3 loop spans 14 amino acids. Trimming shortened V by 2 bases and J by 8 bases, and 10 bases separated the two germline ends. The germline CDR1 and CDR2 sequences are SNHLY and FYNNEI. This chain's CDR3 is CASSEQGPHSPLHF. The CDR3 DNA reads as TGTGCCAGCAGTGAACAGGGTCCCCATTCACCCCTCCACTTT.

The rearrangement uses TRBV4-1 and TRBJ2-5; TRBD2 agrees at 11 bases. Trimming cost V 1 base and J 4 bases; bases outside gene matches: 2. CDR3 length: 15 residues. The V gene's germline CDR1 is MGHRA and CDR2 YSYEKL. CDR3 loop: CASSQGLAGGETQYF. CDR3 nucleotides: TGCGCCAGCAGCCAAGGCCTAGCGGGGGGAGAGACCCAGTACTTC.

This clone showed up just a few times. V and J are TRBV6-5 and TRBJ2-1, with D possibly matching TRBD1 (5 bases). CDR1 and CDR2 from the germline V gene are MNHEY and SVGAGI. The CDR3 runs 15 residues. The V end lost 7 bases, the J end lost 6 bases, and 19 bases lay between the germline ends. CDR3 protein: CASTQSQGSGNEQFF. The CDR3 nucleotides read TGTGCCAGCACACAGTCTCAGGGTTCTGGCAATGAGCAGTTCTTC.

A note on this clone: Distinct nucleotide sequences in the sample also encode this CDR3. This chain uses TRBV27 with TRBJ1-1, with 10 bases that match TRBD1. Trimming took 8 bases from V and 5 from J; bases not matched to a gene: 5. The CDR3 totals 13 residues. Germline V gene sequence: CDR1 MNHEY, CDR2 SMNVEV (reference sequence). The CDR3 DNA sequence: TGTGCCAGCCGAAGACAGGGGGCGACTGAAGCTTTCTTT. Translating it yields CASRRQGATEAFF.

V gene TRBV4-3 combines with J gene TRBJ2-2, with 11 bases that match TRBD2. This CDR3 contains 14 residues. In germline, CDR1 is LGHNA, CDR2 YSLEER. Trimming took 8 bases from V and 7 from J; bases not matched to a gene: 6. The CDR3 sequence: CASGLAGGRGELFF. As DNA, the CDR3 is TGCGCCAGCGGGCTAGCGGGGGGCCGCGGGGAGCTGTTTTTT.

The rearrangement uses TRBV25-1 and TRBJ2-7; 10 positions match TRBD1. Germline V CDR1 and CDR2: MGHDK, SYGVNS. The CDR3 covers 13 residues. Trimming cost V 7 bases and J 5 bases; bases outside gene matches: 5. The CDR3 is CASTRTGGNEQYF. In DNA, the CDR3 is TGTGCCAGCACTAGGACAGGGGGGAACGAGCAGTACTTC.

V gene TRBV10-3 combines with J gene TRBJ1-4; 8 nucleotides match TRBD1. From germline, CDR1 is ENHRY and CDR2 SYGVKD. This CDR3 contains 15 residues. With V trimmed by 5 bases and J by 5 bases, 7 bases remained unmatched. CDR3 residues: CAISSQGQDNEKLFF. CDR3 coding DNA: TGTGCCATCAGTAGTCAGGGACAGGACAATGAAAAACTGTTTTTT.

This rearrangement joins TRBV28 to TRBJ2-7; D gene unclear. CDR3 length equals 14 residues. Germline CDR1 and CDR2: MDHEN and SYDVKM. V dropped 2 bases and J dropped 0 bases, with 8 bases sitting between them. This CDR3 is CASSLGGSSYEQYF. CDR3 DNA: TGTGCCAGCAGTTTAGGCGGCAGCTCCTACGAGCAGTACTTC.

This clone was recorded a few times. The chain is built from TRBV10-2 and TRBJ2-5; TRBD2 aligns across 9 bases. The CDR3 contains 16 residues. CDR1 WSHSY and CDR2 SAAADI come from the germline V gene. The V gene end was trimmed by 0 bases and the J gene end by 5 bases; junction bases not matched to a gene: 7. This CDR3 reads CASSESGRGGRETQYF. The CDR3 coding sequence is TGCGCCAGCAGTGAGTCTGGGCGGGGGGGAAGGGAGACCCAGTACTTC.

This clone was detected a few times. V and J are TRBV7-2 and TRBJ1-2; D remains unclear. CDR1 and CDR2 (germline): SGHTA, FQGNSA. The CDR3 is 14 amino acids. The V gene lost 3 bases and the J gene lost 8 bases, with 16 bases spanning the gap. CDR3 amino acids: CASSFPQPPRGYTF. CDR3 nucleotides: TGTGCCAGCAGCTTTCCCCAGCCACCGCGGGGCTACACCTTC.